This TCR beta chain was sequenced for a study of shared clonotypes between healthy human individuals. With 7 bases clipped from V and 4 bases from J, the junction kept 14 bases outside the gene matches. Germline V gives CDR1 PRHDT, CDR2 FYEKMQ (reference sequence). The CDR3 is 16 amino acids. Authors' processing steps: For the immunoSEQ data, sequences were junction-only without quality scores, so filtering differed. TCRdb's copy holds only in-frame clones and misses some; the assay was immunoSEQ multiplex PCR. The D gene and trimming were derived from the DNA, and the V and J assignments and clone size from that table. The repertoire holds about 2.1 million clones, with just under 95% as singletons. Naive CD8 cells were CD45RO-negative, positively selected for CCR7, excluding terminally differentiated effector memory CD45RA+ cells.

V gene TRBV13 combines with J gene TRBJ2-3; TRBD1 matches 7 bases. Sequencing was done on a sample of naive CD8+ T cells from PBMCs. This clonotype was sampled from a man between 18 and 35 years old in good health. Some clones in this sample may be carry-over from other donors' samples. Here the CDR3 DNA reads TGTGCCAGCACAAGGGGGCCGAACTCAGGGTCAGATACGCAGTATTTT. Its translation is CASTRGPNSGSDTQYF.